These 26 T cell receptor beta chains originate from one sample sequenced in a study of T cell responses to AZD1222 COVID-19 vaccine. The assay was immunoSEQ multiplex PCR, and TCRdb's table has in-frame clones only and misses some. The sample carries 120,000 or so clones, roughly nine tenths recorded once. Sequencing used peripheral blood, obtained on day 0 of AZD1222 vaccination. These receptors all come from an adult in good health.

The chain uses TRBV6-5 and TRBJ1-6; D possibly corresponds to TRBD1 (5 bases). V dropped 1 base and J dropped 7 bases, with 14 bases sitting between them. Germline V gene sequence: CDR1 MNHEY, CDR2 SVGAGI. The length of the CDR3 is 16 residues. CDR3 nucleotide sequence: TGTGCCAGCAGTTACTTGGGTGGGGGTATGAATTCACCCCTCCACTTT. This codes for CASSYLGGGMNSPLHF.

The chain combines TRBV28 with TRBJ1-2, with 9 bases that match TRBD1. V was pared by 6 bases and J by 6 bases, with 8 bases of the junction left unmatched. The CDR3 contains 14 residues. Germline values: CDR1 MDHEN, CDR2 SYDVKM. This CDR3 is CASRSTGGGNGYTF. CDR3 DNA: TGTGCCAGCAGGAGCACAGGGGGCGGGAATGGCTACACCTTC.

The chain combines TRBV5-1 with TRBJ2-7; unclear D gene. V lost 0 bases and J lost 5, with 15 bases in between. There are 15 residues in the CDR3. The V gene's germline CDR1 is SGHRS and CDR2 YFSETQ. The CDR3 spells CASSLVLGIGHEQYF. CDR3 in DNA: TGCGCCAGCAGCTTGGTGCTGGGAATCGGTCACGAGCAGTACTTC. The variable domain in full, with the rest retrieved from reference TRBV5-1 and TRBJ2-7, is KAGVTQTPRYLIKTRGQQVTLSCSPISGHRSVSWYQQTPGQGLQFLFEYFSETQRNKGNFPGRFSGRQFSNSRSEMNVSTLELGDSALYLCASSLVLGIGHEQYFGPGTRLTVT.

The rearrangement joins TRBV14 to TRBJ2-7; 10 positions agree with TRBD1. Germline-derived CDR1 and CDR2 are SGHDN and FVKESK. The CDR3 is made up of 16 amino acids. J lost 3 bases, V lost 5 bases, and 10 bases had no gene match. In nucleotides, the CDR3 is TGTGCCAGCAGCAACTTTCCGGGACAGGGGAACTACGAGCAGTACTTC. It codes for CASSNFPGQGNYEQYF.

The chain is built from TRBV12-3 or TRBV12-4 and TRBJ2-2; a possible D gene is TRBD2 (6 bases). The CDR3 runs 13 residues. Trimming left V 1 base short and J 6 bases short, with 6 bases between. The CDR3 loop is CASSLGGAGELFF. DNA of the CDR3: TGTGCCAGCAGTTTAGGGGGGGCCGGGGAGCTGTTTTTT.

The rearrangement links TRBV10-3 to TRBJ2-7; the D call may be TRBD1 or TRBD2 (6 bases each). This CDR3 region has 14 residues. CDR1 is ENHRY and CDR2 is SYGVKD in the germline V gene. The CDR3, as DNA: TGTGCTGTCGCTGAGACGGGGGCTAGGAACGAGCAGTACTTC. Amino acids: CAVAETGARNEQYF.

DNA for the CDR3: TGTGCCATCAGTGAGACGTGGACTGCTACCTACGAGCAGTACTTC. Translation gives CAISETWTATYEQYF. V and J are TRBV10-3 and TRBJ2-7; D might be TRBD2 (5 bases). V lost 2 bases and J 2 bases, leaving 13 bases between the germline ends. This CDR3 spans 15 amino acids. The V gene's germline CDR1 is ENHRY and CDR2 SYGVKD.

The chain uses TRBV6-5 and TRBJ1-2; D remains ambiguous. This CDR3 has 12 residues. CDR1 MNHEY and CDR2 SVGAGI come from the germline V gene. Trimming shortened V by 4 bases and J by 6 bases, and 9 bases separated the two germline ends. The CDR3 region has the DNA TGTGCCAGCAGTTCTGGACTGGATGGCTACACCTTC. This sequence encodes CASSSGLDGYTF.

The chain is built from TRBV30 and TRBJ2-2, with TRBD1 as a possible D gene (5 bases). Germline V gene sequence: CDR1 GTSNPN, CDR2 SVGIG (reference sequence). Trimming took off 4 bases at V and 4 bases at J, with 16 bases between the two ends. The CDR3 has 15 amino acids. The CDR3 sequence: CAWISSGSVTGELFF. CDR3 nucleotide sequence: TGTGCCTGGATATCTTCAGGGTCGGTCACCGGGGAGCTGTTTTTT.

The chain joins TRBV29-1 to TRBJ2-6; 8 bases align to TRBD2. J lost 2 bases, V lost 7 bases, and 7 bases had no gene match. From germline, CDR1 is SQVTM and CDR2 ANQGSEA. This CDR3 comprises 15 residues. CDR3: CSANGGGAGANVLTF. The DNA for the CDR3 is TGCAGCGCAAACGGGGGGGGCGCTGGGGCCAACGTCCTGACTTTC.

This sequence joins TRBV5-3 and TRBJ1-4, with TRBD1 matching over 10 bases. TRBV5-3 belongs to the ORF category, with a function that is uncertain. This CDR3 region has 17 residues. J lost 4 bases, V lost 4 bases, and 10 bases had no gene match. CDR3 DNA: TGTGCCAGAAGCCAATCCGACAGGGGGCGGGGTAATGAAAAACTGTTTTTT. This gives the protein CARSQSDRGRGNEKLFF.

This clone occurred once. The V and J genes are TRBV29-1 and TRBJ1-1, with a possible D match to TRBD1 (5 bases). Germline V gives CDR1 SQVTM, CDR2 ANQGSEA. Trimming took 3 bases from V and 4 from J, leaving 12 bases between them. This CDR3 spans 13 amino acids. CDR3 sequence (DNA): TGCAGCGTTGACAGGGCTGGGGGCACTGAAGCTTTCTTT. It yields the protein CSVDRAGGTEAFF.

This clone was seen only a few times. The chain recombines TRBV5-5 with TRBJ2-1; possibly TRBD1 or TRBD2 for D (5 bases each). The CDR3 sequence is 13 residues long. The V end lost 4 bases, the J end lost 10 bases, and 15 bases lay between the germline ends. Germline assignment: CDR1 SGHKS and CDR2 YYEKEE (reference sequence). The chain's CDR3 is CASSRDLVGEQFF. DNA of the CDR3: TGTGCCAGCAGCCGGGACCTAGTGGGGGAGCAGTTCTTC. Full variable domain (outside the CDR3, taken from reference TRBV5-5 and TRBJ2-1): DAGVTQSPTHLIKTRGQQVTLRCSPISGHKSVSWYQQVLGQGPQFIFQYYEKEERGRGNFPDRFSARQFPNYSSELNVNALLLGDSALYLCASSRDLVGEQFFGPGTRLTVL.

About this clone: The junction shows a germline mismatch at one end, possibly a read error. The chain recombines TRBV6-2 or TRBV6-3 with TRBJ1-1; D unresolved. This CDR3 has 14 residues. Looked up from germline, CDR1 is MNHEY and CDR2 is SVGEGT. The DNA of the CDR3 is TGTGCCGGCAGTTACTCGATCGGGAGGACTGAAGCTTTCTTT. Protein product: CAGSYSIGRTEAFF.

The chain joins TRBV6-5 to TRBJ2-7, with D perhaps matching TRBD2 (5 bases). This CDR3 is built from 13 residues. The germline gives CDR1 MNHEY, CDR2 SVGAGI. V lost 8 bases to trimming and J lost 7 bases, with 18 bases between them. CDR3 sequence reads: CASSRGGIGEQYF. The DNA of the CDR3 is TGTGCCAGCTCCCGCGGAGGAATCGGAGAGCAGTACTTC.

The chain couples TRBV28 to TRBJ2-3; possible D gene TRBD2, 6 bases. This CDR3 is built from 14 residues. V was clipped by 7 bases and J by 5 bases, with 16 bases between them. The germline gives CDR1 MDHEN, CDR2 SYDVKM. CDR3 in amino acids: CASTLGGPRDTQYF. For the CDR3, the DNA is TGTGCCAGCACCTTGGGAGGCCCGCGAGATACGCAGTATTTT. Complete variable domain (other parts from reference TRBV28 and TRBJ2-3): DVKVTQSSRYLVKRTGEKVFLECVQDMDHENMFWYRQDPGLGLRLIYFSYDVKMKEKGDIPEGYSVSREKKERFSLILESASTNQTSMYLCASTLGGPRDTQYFGPGTRLTVL.

The chain has TRBV30 and TRBJ1-6, with D maybe TRBD1 (6 bases). This CDR3 has 15 residues. V was clipped by 3 bases and J by 7 bases, with 16 bases between them. CDR1 and CDR2 from the germline V gene are GTSNPN and SVGIG (reference sequence). CDR3 bases: TGTGCCTGGAGGGGGGGAGGGGGTGTAAATTCACCCCTCCACTTT. Encoded protein: CAWRGGGGVNSPLHF.

The V gene is TRBV10-3, the J gene TRBJ2-7; 10 bases fit TRBD2. The length of the CDR3 is 13 residues. V was clipped by 7 bases and J by 7 bases; unmatched bases: 7. The V gene's germline CDR1 is ENHRY and CDR2 SYGVKD. In DNA, the CDR3 is TGTGCCATCAAGGCTAGCGGGAGATCTGAGCAGTACTTC. Protein product: CAIKASGRSEQYF.

The chain is built from TRBV2 and TRBJ2-3; a weak D match, TRBD2 (6 bases). Trimming removed 10 bases at V and 2 bases at J, with 19 bases between. CDR1 SNHLY and CDR2 FYNNEI come from the germline V gene. CDR3 size: 15 residues. CDR3 bases: TGTGCCACCCAGGGACTTGTGCCCTACACAGATACGCAGTATTTT. It translates to CATQGLVPYTDTQYF.

The V gene is TRBV19, the J gene TRBJ1-1; tentatively, D is TRBD1 (5 bases). From germline, CDR1 is LNHDA and CDR2 SQIVND (reference sequence). The CDR3 extends over 13 amino acids. V shed 3 bases and J shed 4 bases, with 9 bases lying between them. CDR3 residues: CASSIAGITEAFF. CDR3 nucleotides: TGTGCCAGTAGTATTGCAGGGATCACTGAAGCTTTCTTT.

The rearrangement links TRBV5-1 to TRBJ2-7, with D perhaps matching TRBD1 (5 bases). The ends were cut back, 0 bases at V and 5 bases at J, with 12 bases in the middle. The length of the CDR3 is 14 residues. Germline V lookup: CDR1 SGHRS, CDR2 YFSETQ. CDR3 DNA: TGCGCCAGCAGCTTGGATACGAAAGGGGACGAGCAGTACTTC. Translating gives CASSLDTKGDEQYF.

This chain joins TRBV7-8 and TRBJ2-1; no clear D. The CDR3 is 17 amino acids. Looked up from germline, CDR1 is SGHVS and CDR2 is FQNEAQ. V was shortened by 0 bases and J by 3 bases, with 15 bases between the two germline ends. CDR3 protein: CASSLAILAKDYNEQFF. The DNA for the CDR3 is TGTGCCAGCAGCTTAGCAATTCTTGCGAAAGACTACAATGAGCAGTTCTTC.

There are a few counts of this clone. This chain links TRBV5-3 with TRBJ2-3; weak D call: TRBD1 (6 bases). TRBV5-3 qualifies as an ORF whose function is uncertain. Deletions cut 4 bases from V and 4 bases from J, with 19 bases between. The CDR3 totals 16 residues. The CDR3 region is CARSGGGSKTADTQYF. DNA for the CDR3: TGTGCCAGAAGCGGTGGGGGCTCCAAAACGGCAGATACGCAGTATTTT.

The chain is built from TRBV27 and TRBJ2-7; D not certain. V lost 3 bases and J lost 3, with 12 bases in between. The germline V gene has CDR1 MNHEY and CDR2 SMNVEV (reference sequence). CDR3 size: 14 residues. This chain's CDR3 is CASSLANTNYEQYF. The CDR3 DNA reads TGTGCCAGCAGTTTGGCGAACACAAACTACGAGCAGTACTTC.

The CDR3 nucleotides are TGTGCCAGCAGTGAAATAGGGGCTCTCCCTGGAAACACCATATATTTT. Translated: CASSEIGALPGNTIYF. The rearrangement uses TRBV2 and TRBJ1-3; possibly TRBD1 for D (5 bases). V lost 2 bases and J 2 bases, leaving 13 bases between the germline ends. In germline, CDR1 is SNHLY, CDR2 FYNNEI. This CDR3 spans 16 amino acids.

The rearrangement joins TRBV2 to TRBJ1-1; D possibly corresponds to TRBD1 (6 bases). The V gene's germline CDR1 is SNHLY and CDR2 FYNNEI. Between the trimmed V and J ends, which lost 8 bases and 1 base, there was a span of 17 bases. The CDR3 loop spans 15 amino acids. The CDR3 loop is CASFGWGGRNTEAFF. The CDR3 region has the DNA TGTGCCAGCTTTGGATGGGGGGGCAGGAACACTGAAGCTTTCTTT. Variable domain in full (rest from reference TRBV2 and TRBJ1-1): EPEVTQTPSHQVTQMGQEVILRCVPISNHLYFYWYRQILGQKVEFLVSFYNNEISEKSEIFDDQFSVERPDGSNFTLKIRSTKLEDSAMYFCASFGWGGRNTEAFFGQGTRLTVV.